This T cell receptor (beta chain) came from a study of sequential checkpoint blockade in melanoma. This table comes from immunoSEQ multiplex PCR, and its TCRdb copy is limited to in-frame clones, with some not included. The sample yields some 13,000 clones, over 60% seen once. The CDR3 is 12 residues long. V dropped 7 bases and J dropped 8; count of bases not matched to a gene: 7. Per germline, CDR1 SEHNR and CDR2 FQNEAQ (reference sequence). Sample treatment: randomized to nivolumab then ipilimumab (arm A) or the reverse (arm B). The chain combines TRBV7-9 with TRBJ1-2; 7 positions match TRBD1. Source: CD8+ T cells sorted from blood (inferred from file names), taken from a patient given nivolumab and ipilimumab in sequence. The clonotype was recovered from a human donor with melanoma. The chain's CDR3 is CASKGTDEGYTF. The CDR3 nucleotides read TGTGCCAGCAAAGGGACAGACGAGGGCTACACCTTC.